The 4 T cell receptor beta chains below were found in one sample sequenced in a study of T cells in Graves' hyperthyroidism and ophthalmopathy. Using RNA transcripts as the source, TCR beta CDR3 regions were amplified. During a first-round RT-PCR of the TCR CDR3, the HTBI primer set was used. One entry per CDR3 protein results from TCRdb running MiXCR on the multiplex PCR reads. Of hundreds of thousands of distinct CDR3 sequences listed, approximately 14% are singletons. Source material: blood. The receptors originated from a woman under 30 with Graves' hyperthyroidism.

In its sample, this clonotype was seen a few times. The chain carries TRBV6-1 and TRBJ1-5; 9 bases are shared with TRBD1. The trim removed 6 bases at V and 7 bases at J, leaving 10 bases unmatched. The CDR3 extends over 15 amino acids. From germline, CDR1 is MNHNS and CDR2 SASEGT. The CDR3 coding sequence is TGTGCCAGCAGCTACCCCGGACAGGGGCAGCAGCCCCAGCATTTT. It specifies CASSYPGQGQQPQHF.

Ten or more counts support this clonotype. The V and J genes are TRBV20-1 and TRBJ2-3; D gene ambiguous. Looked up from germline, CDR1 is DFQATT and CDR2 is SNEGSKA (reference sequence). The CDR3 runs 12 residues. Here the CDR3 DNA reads TGCAGCTTCCAGCCTAGTCCAGATACGCAGTATTTT. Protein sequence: CSFQPSPDTQYF.

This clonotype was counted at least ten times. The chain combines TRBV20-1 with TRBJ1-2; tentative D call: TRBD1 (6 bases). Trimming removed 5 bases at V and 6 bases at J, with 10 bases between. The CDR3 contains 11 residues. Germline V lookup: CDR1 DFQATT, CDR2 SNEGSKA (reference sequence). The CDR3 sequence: CSAARQDGYTF. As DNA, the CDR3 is TGCAGTGCTGCCCGACAGGATGGCTACACCTTC.

CDR3 nucleotide sequence: TGTGCCACCAGCAGAGTTATCTCGAGGGACAGGGGATTTCGGCCCCAGCATTTT. Encoded protein: CATSRVISRDRGFRPQHF. J is TRBJ1-5 and V is TRBV15; 10 bases align to TRBD1. Germline CDR1 reads LNHNV; CDR2 reads YYDKDF (reference sequence). V shed 1 base, J shed 9 bases, and the junction held 15 bases outside the gene matches. The CDR3 contains 18 residues. The full variable domain, completed using reference TRBV15 and TRBJ1-5, is DAMVIQNPRYQVTQFGKPVTLSCSQTLNHNVMYWYQQKSSQAPKLLFHYYDKDFNNEADTPDNFQSRRPNTSFCFLDIRSPGLGDTAMYLCATSRVISRDRGFRPQHFGDGTRLSIL.